These 6 T cell receptor beta chains originate from one sample sequenced in a study of PD-L1 blockade in urothelial cancer. Only in-frame clones appear in the TCRdb table, and some are missing; sequencing was by immunoSEQ multiplex PCR. Here the sample spans 90,000 to 130,000 clones, about 91% being singletons. As for time point: peripheral blood 6 weeks after treatment start. This material consisted of PBMCs, taken around atezolizumab (anti-PD-L1) treatment. The receptors were sampled from a man aged 60-69 years with urothelial cancer.

This chain connects TRBV6-5 to TRBJ1-2; 7 nucleotides agree with TRBD1. J lost 3 bases, V lost 5 bases, and 6 bases had no gene match. The CDR3 length is 14 residues. Germline V gene data show CDR1 as MNHEY and CDR2 as SVGAGI. In DNA form, the CDR3 reads TGTGCCAGCAGTCCACGGGACAGCCACTATGGCTACACCTTC. It encodes CASSPRDSHYGYTF.

In its sample, this clone was seen once. CDR3 region: CASSKTSGAAVETQYF. The CDR3, as DNA: TGCGCCAGCAGCAAGACTAGCGGGGCGGCCGTCGAGACCCAGTACTTC. The chain couples TRBV5-1 to TRBJ2-5, with 11 bases aligning to TRBD2. J lost 5 bases, V lost 4 bases, and 10 bases had no gene match. Looked up from germline, CDR1 is SGHRS and CDR2 is YFSETQ. This CDR3 has 16 amino acids.

This chain joins TRBV5-6 and TRBJ2-7; the match to TRBD1 covers 9 bases. This CDR3 has 14 residues. CDR1 SGHDT and CDR2 YYEEEE come from the germline V gene. V lost 6 bases, J lost 11 bases, and 15 bases stayed unmatched. The CDR3 DNA follows: TGTGCCAGCACCCTCCCGGGACAGGGTGTCATGGAGTACTTC. Its protein is CASTLPGQGVMEYF. Complete variable domain (other parts from reference TRBV5-6 and TRBJ2-7): DAGVTQSPTHLIKTRGQQVTLRCSPKSGHDTVSWYQQALGQGPQFIFQYYEEEERQRGNFPDRFSGHQFPNYSSELNVNALLLGDSALYLCASTLPGQGVMEYFGPGTRLTVT.

The V and J genes are TRBV4-2 and TRBJ1-4, with D hard to call. V was shortened by 5 bases and J by 0 bases, with 13 bases between the two germline ends. The germline V gene encodes CDR1 LGHNA and CDR2 YNFKEQ. CDR3 length equals 16 residues. CDR3 residues: CASSVAEAATNEKLFF. DNA for the CDR3: TGTGCCAGCAGCGTGGCCGAGGCGGCAACTAATGAAAAACTGTTTTTT.

The V call is TRBV28, the J call TRBJ1-1; 8 bases map to TRBD1. Germline V gene lookup returns CDR1 MDHEN and CDR2 SYDVKM. V shed 6 bases, J shed 1 base, and the junction held 13 bases outside the gene matches. This CDR3 contains 17 residues. The CDR3 bases are TGTGCCAGCAGCCTTCACGGGACAGGCCCCGAGAACACTGAAGCTTTCTTT. Translation: CASSLHGTGPENTEAFF.

The chain carries TRBV6-5 and TRBJ1-2; 11 nucleotides align to TRBD1. From germline, CDR1 is MNHEY and CDR2 SVGAGI. The V and J ends lost 5 bases and 6 bases, in that order; junction bases with no gene match: 8. The CDR3 loop spans 15 amino acids. The CDR3 DNA follows: TGTGCCAGCAGTAACTTGGACAGGGGGCTGGATGGCTACACCTTC. Residues: CASSNLDRGLDGYTF.